This T cell receptor beta chain was retrieved from a study of CD8+ T cells in alopecia areata. The overall study: The protocol delivered tofacitinib for 6 to 18 months, then withdrew it for 6 months.

Whole-study results and caveats: The study found higher clonality in lesional than normal scalp, especially in alopecia totalis/universalis.

Per germline, CDR1 SGHVS and CDR2 FNYEAQ. With V trimmed by 4 bases and J by 2 bases, 9 bases remained unmatched. The CDR3 spans 17 residues. As part of sample collection, lesional scalp punch biopsies and peripheral blood were taken from alopecia areata patients. Reverse transcription of extracted RNA yielded cDNA, which provided the sequencing template. The data were produced by immunoSEQ multiplex PCR, yet TCRdb's version contains in-frame clones alone and is incomplete. The table shows approximately 140,000 clones, with over 80% occurring only once. In the case of this clone: Its antigen is unidentified.

The J gene is TRBJ2-3, the V gene TRBV7-6, with 10 bases lining up with TRBD2. The clonotype comes from a human donor with alopecia areata. Sequenced material: CD8+ T cells sorted from blood, taken at week 0. CDR3 bases: TGTGCCAGCAGCTCCGGGACTAGCGAAGCCTACACAGATACGCAGTATTTT. As protein: CASSSGTSEAYTDTQYF. Supplemented by reference TRBV7-6 and TRBJ2-3, the full variable domain reads GAGVSQSPRYKVTKRGQDVALRCDPISGHVSLYWYRQALGQGPEFLTYFNYEAQQDKSGLPNDRFSAERPEGSISTLTIQRTEQRDSAMYRCASSSGTSEAYTDTQYFGPGTRLTVL.